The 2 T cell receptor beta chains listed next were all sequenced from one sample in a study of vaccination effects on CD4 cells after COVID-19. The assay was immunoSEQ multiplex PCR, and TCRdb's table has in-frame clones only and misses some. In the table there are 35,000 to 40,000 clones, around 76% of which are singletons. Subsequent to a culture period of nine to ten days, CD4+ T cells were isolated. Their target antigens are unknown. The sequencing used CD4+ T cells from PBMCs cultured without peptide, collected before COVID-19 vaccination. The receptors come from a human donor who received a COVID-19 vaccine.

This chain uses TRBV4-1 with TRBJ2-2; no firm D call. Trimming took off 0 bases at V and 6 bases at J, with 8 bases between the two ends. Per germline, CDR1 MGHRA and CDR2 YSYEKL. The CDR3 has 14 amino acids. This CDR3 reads CASSQDGAPGELFF. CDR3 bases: TGCGCCAGCAGCCAAGATGGCGCGCCCGGGGAGCTGTTTTTT.

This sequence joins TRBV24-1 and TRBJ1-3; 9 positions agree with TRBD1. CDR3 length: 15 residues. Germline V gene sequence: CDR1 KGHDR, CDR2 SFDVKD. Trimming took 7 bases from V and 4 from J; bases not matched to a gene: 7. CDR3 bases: TGTGCCACCAGCCCCGGGACAGGGATGGGAAACACCATATATTTT. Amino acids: CATSPGTGMGNTIYF.